This record covers a single T cell receptor beta chain. The sample belongs to a study of shared clonotypes between healthy human individuals. Sequencing was performed with immunoSEQ multiplex PCR; in TCRdb, only in-frame clones are kept and a portion is missing. The sample carries around 100,000 clones, about 70% recorded once. From germline, CDR1 is SGDLS and CDR2 YYNGEE. The CDR3 spans 19 residues. Trimming left V 0 bases short and J 1 base short, with 20 bases between. The origin of this receptor is a woman aged 25-40 years in good health. The chain joins TRBV9 to TRBJ2-1; weak D call: TRBD2 (6 bases). Sequenced: memory CD8+ T cells sorted from blood. Noted subset: CD45RO+ cells pooled with CCR7-negative TemRA cells. DNA for the CDR3: TGTGCCAGCAGCGTAGGGCTAGCGCGTAAAGACCTATCCTACAATGAGCAGTTCTTC. Protein: CASSVGLARKDLSYNEQFF.